These 21 T cell receptor beta chains share one sample of origin, sequenced in a study of Ad26.COV2.S vaccination and SARS-CoV-2 variants (dated by TCRdb to the early 2020s). The treatment or condition label, read with the paper, signifies: some 19 received Ad26.COV2.S at low or high dose, single or two shots; 5 received placebo; per-sample allocation not given. Repertoires of vaccine and placebo recipients were sequenced from samples taken on day 63 after the first injection. The library was produced with the immunoSEQ multiplex PCR assay. TCRdb retrieved this table from immuneACCESS and kept in-frame rearrangements only. Not all clones are present; in checked studies, unresolved V genes account for under half, and no reason is known for the remainder. The sample data list 350,000 to 500,000 clones, and roughly 88% of these were observed just once. The ten largest clones capture about 4.5% of the sample.

The material sequenced was peripheral blood, taken in a trial of Ad26.COV2.S vaccine versus placebo. These receptors came from a person aged 18-65 years who received the Ad26.COV2.S COVID-19 vaccine or a placebo.

The CDR3 DNA follows: TGTGCCAGCAGTCCCTATAAGACCCCGAACACTGAAGCTTTCTTT. Its protein product is CASSPYKTPNTEAFF. The chain recombines TRBV6-5 with TRBJ1-1; D unclear. The V end was cut by 5 bases, the J end by 1 base, with 14 bases between. CDR1 is MNHEY and CDR2 is SVGAGI in the germline V gene. The CDR3 runs to 15 residues.

The chain couples TRBV7-9 to TRBJ2-7; D perhaps matches TRBD1 (5 bases). The CDR3 covers 17 residues. Germline V gene data show CDR1 as SEHNR and CDR2 as FQNEAQ (reference sequence). The ends were cut back, 4 bases at V and 5 bases at J, with 24 bases in the middle. The CDR3 DNA follows: TGTGCCAGCAGCTACCCATCAGGGATCTCCACCAAAAACGAGCAGTACTTC. Translating gives CASSYPSGISTKNEQYF.

The rearrangement joins TRBV19 to TRBJ2-1; D uncertain. CDR1 and CDR2 from the germline V gene are LNHDA and SQIVND (reference sequence). The CDR3 loop spans 16 amino acids. Trimming stripped 3 bases from V and 5 bases from J, with 17 bases between. The CDR3 DNA follows: TGTGCCAGTAGTATGTTTAACGCGGTCCACAACAATGAGCAGTTCTTC. Its translation is CASSMFNAVHNNEQFF.

V gene TRBV6-2 or TRBV6-3 combines with J gene TRBJ2-1, with TRBD2 matching over 8 bases. Germline lookup yields CDR1 MNHEY and CDR2 SVGEGT. Trimming took 2 bases from V and 4 from J; bases not matched to a gene: 16. The length of the CDR3 is 19 residues. The CDR3, as DNA: TGTGCCAGCAGTTACCCGGGGGGGAGCGGGAGTCCCCTTTACAATGAGCAGTTCTTC. It is translated as CASSYPGGSGSPLYNEQFF.

The V gene is TRBV6-2 or TRBV6-3, the J gene TRBJ1-5; TRBD1 is a possible D gene (5 bases). CDR3 size: 13 residues. The V and J ends lost 2 bases and 7 bases respectively, with 9 bases between them. Germline-derived CDR1 and CDR2 are MNHEY and SVGEGT. The CDR3 DNA reads TGTGCCAGCAGTTACGAGGGGCCCCAGCCCCAGCATTTT. This sequence encodes CASSYEGPQPQHF.

This CDR3 reads CASSVFGDSYEQYF. The CDR3 bases are TGTGCCAGCAGCGTGTTCGGGGATTCCTACGAGCAGTACTTC. This chain links TRBV9 with TRBJ2-7, with TRBD2 as a possible D gene (5 bases). The CDR3 contains 14 residues. V shed 2 bases and J shed 1 base, with 10 bases lying between them. Germline V lookup: CDR1 SGDLS, CDR2 YYNGEE.

V is TRBV6-5 and J is TRBJ1-1, with 8 positions matching TRBD1. CDR3 length: 15 residues. The V and J ends lost 2 bases and 5 bases, in that order; junction bases with no gene match: 7. Germline V gene data show CDR1 as MNHEY and CDR2 as SVGAGI. CDR3 region: CASSYRTGKRTEAFF. The CDR3 DNA sequence: TGTGCCAGCAGTTACCGGACAGGGAAAAGGACTGAAGCTTTCTTT.

The V call is TRBV5-1, the J call TRBJ2-1; 8 nucleotides align to TRBD2. With V trimmed by 0 bases and J by 8 bases, 4 bases remained unmatched. Germline assignment: CDR1 SGHRS and CDR2 YFSETQ. This CDR3 has 14 amino acids. CDR3: CASSLAGGDHEQFF. The CDR3 DNA sequence: TGCGCCAGCAGCTTGGCCGGGGGGGATCATGAGCAGTTCTTC.

The chain couples TRBV10-3 to TRBJ2-7; maybe TRBD1 (6 bases). Trimming took 6 bases from V and 6 from J, leaving 12 bases between them. The CDR3 is 12 residues long. Germline CDR1 is ENHRY and CDR2 is SYGVKD. The CDR3 here is CAIRDQGTEQYF. The CDR3 nucleotides read TGTGCCATCAGGGACCAGGGGACCGAGCAGTACTTC.

This chain uses TRBV11-3 with TRBJ2-2; D uncertain. Trimming removed 5 bases from V and 6 bases from J, with 7 bases in between. The germline gives CDR1 SGHNT, CDR2 YENEEA. The length of the CDR3 is 12 residues. Here the CDR3 reads CASSPSPGELFF. CDR3 DNA: TGTGCCAGCAGCCCCTCACCCGGGGAGCTGTTTTTT.

The chain joins TRBV13 to TRBJ2-5, with 7 bases matching TRBD2. Trimming took 3 bases from V and 5 from J; bases not matched to a gene: 9. Germline V gene sequence: CDR1 PRHDT, CDR2 FYEKMQ (reference sequence). This CDR3 spans 15 amino acids. This CDR3 reads CASSLRSGMWETQYF. The CDR3 region has the DNA TGTGCCAGCAGCTTGAGGAGCGGGATGTGGGAGACCCAGTACTTC. The full variable domain, its missing parts supplied by reference TRBV13 and TRBJ2-5, is AAGVIQSPRHLIKEKRETATLKCYPIPRHDTVYWYQQGPGQDPQFLISFYEKMQSDKGSIPDRFSAQQFSDYHSELNMSSLELGDSALYFCASSLRSGMWETQYFGPGTRLLVL.

The gene calls are TRBV2 and TRBJ2-7; the D call may be TRBD1 or TRBD2 (5 bases each). Germline V gene sequence: CDR1 SNHLY, CDR2 FYNNEI. This CDR3 is built from 13 residues. V was pared by 3 bases and J by 6 bases, with 12 bases between. CDR3 sequence: CASSDRVGVEQYF. The CDR3 nucleotides read TGTGCCAGCAGTGACCGTGTGGGGGTCGAGCAGTACTTC.

The V call is TRBV7-9, the J call TRBJ1-6; D is uncertain. The ends were cut back, 6 bases at V and 9 bases at J, with 9 bases in the middle. Germline loops: CDR1 SEHNR, CDR2 FQNEAQ (reference sequence). The CDR3 consists of 12 residues. CDR3 in DNA: TGTGCCAGCAGTCCCGGCGGTTCACCCCTCCACTTT. Protein: CASSPGGSPLHF.

V and J are TRBV7-8 and TRBJ2-3; TRBD2 is a possible D gene (5 bases). V was cut by 5 bases and J by 4 bases, with 16 bases left in between. In germline, CDR1 is SGHVS, CDR2 FQNEAQ. The CDR3 covers 15 residues. Written as DNA, the CDR3 is TGTGCCAGCAGCCCCACCCGCGGGCGATCAGATACGCAGTATTTT. Its translation: CASSPTRGRSDTQYF. Combining the CDR3 with reference TRBV7-8 and TRBJ2-3 gives the whole variable domain GAGVSQSPRYKVAKRGQDVALRCDPISGHVSLFWYQQALGQGPEFLTYFQNEAQLDKSGLPSDRFFAERPEGSVSTLKIQRTQQEDSAVYLCASSPTRGRSDTQYFGPGTRLTVL.

The CDR3 spells CASSWGLLGEQFF. The CDR3 DNA sequence: TGTGCCAGCAGCTGGGGACTTCTGGGTGAGCAGTTCTTC. V and J are TRBV11-2 and TRBJ2-1; D is possibly TRBD2 (6 bases). CDR1 is SGHAT, CDR2 FQNNGV, per germline. V shed 4 bases and J shed 9 bases, with 13 bases lying between them. The CDR3 is made up of 13 amino acids.

The chain employs TRBV14 and TRBJ2-7; D might be TRBD1 (6 bases). V lost 1 base and J lost 1, with 14 bases in between. The CDR3 extends over 16 amino acids. Germline V gives CDR1 SGHDN, CDR2 FVKESK. The CDR3 DNA reads as TGTGCCAGCAGCCAAGCTCAACAGGGACCTTCCTACGAGCAGTACTTC. Translated: CASSQAQQGPSYEQYF.

Here the CDR3 reads CASSQASGGGELFF. CDR3 nucleotides: TGCGCCAGCAGCCAAGCTAGCGGTGGCGGGGAGCTGTTTTTT. The rearrangement links TRBV4-1 to TRBJ2-2, with TRBD2 matching over 7 bases. Germline V lookup: CDR1 MGHRA, CDR2 YSYEKL. After removal of 1 base from V and 7 bases from J, the junction contained 3 bases not matched to a gene. The CDR3 spans 14 residues.

V is TRBV10-3 and J is TRBJ2-7; 10 bases align to TRBD2. The CDR3 covers 14 residues. V was pared by 6 bases and J by 0 bases, with 2 bases of the junction left unmatched. The germline V gene encodes CDR1 ENHRY and CDR2 SYGVKD. CDR3 sequence: CAISVAGGSYEQYF. The CDR3 DNA reads TGTGCCATCAGCGTAGCGGGGGGCTCCTACGAGCAGTACTTC.

The rearrangement joins TRBV7-2 to TRBJ2-3; maybe TRBD1 (5 bases). Per the germline V gene, CDR1 is SGHTA and CDR2 is FQGNSA. Trimming pared 4 bases from V and 7 bases from J, leaving 18 bases between. This CDR3 is built from 15 residues. Here the CDR3 DNA reads TGTGCCAGCAGCTCACTATCTTCAGGGCCAAATACGCAGTATTTT. It codes for CASSSLSSGPNTQYF.

The J gene is TRBJ1-4, the V gene TRBV5-8; 8 bases are a match to TRBD1. Losses at the gene ends were 3 bases for V and 0 bases for J; bases not matched to a gene: 4. Germline values: CDR1 SGHTS, CDR2 YDEGEE. This CDR3 is 16 amino acids long. The CDR3 spells CASSWGQAATNEKLFF. CDR3 DNA: TGTGCCAGCAGCTGGGGACAGGCCGCAACTAATGAAAAACTGTTTTTT.

Comment on this clone: Other nucleotide sequences in the sample specify the same CDR3. The chain employs TRBV27 and TRBJ2-7; 12 nucleotides line up with TRBD2. Germline V gives CDR1 MNHEY, CDR2 SMNVEV (reference sequence). J lost 0 bases, V lost 6 bases, and 0 bases had no gene match. The CDR3 has 14 residues. The CDR3 region is CASRGLAGSYEQYF. CDR3 nucleotide sequence: TGTGCCAGCAGGGGACTAGCGGGCTCCTACGAGCAGTACTTC.